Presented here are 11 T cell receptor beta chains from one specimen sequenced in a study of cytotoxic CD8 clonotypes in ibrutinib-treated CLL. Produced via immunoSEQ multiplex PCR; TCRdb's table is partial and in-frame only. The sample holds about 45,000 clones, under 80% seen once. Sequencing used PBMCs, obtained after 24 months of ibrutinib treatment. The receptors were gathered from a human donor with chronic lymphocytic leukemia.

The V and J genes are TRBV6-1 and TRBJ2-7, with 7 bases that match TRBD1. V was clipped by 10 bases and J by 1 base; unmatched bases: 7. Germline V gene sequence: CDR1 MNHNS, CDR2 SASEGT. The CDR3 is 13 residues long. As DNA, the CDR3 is TGTGCCACCCTGGGACAGACATCCTACGAGCAGTACTTC. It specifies CATLGQTSYEQYF.

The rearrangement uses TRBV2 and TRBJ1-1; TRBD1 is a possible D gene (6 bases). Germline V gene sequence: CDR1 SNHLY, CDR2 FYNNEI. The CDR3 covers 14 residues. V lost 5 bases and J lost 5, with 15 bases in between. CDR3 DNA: TGTGCCAGCAGTCCCGGACAGTATGAGACTGAAGCTTTCTTT. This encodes CASSPGQYETEAFF. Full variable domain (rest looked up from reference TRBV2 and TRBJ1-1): EPEVTQTPSHQVTQMGQEVILRCVPISNHLYFYWYRQILGQKVEFLVSFYNNEISEKSEIFDDQFSVERPDGSNFTLKIRSTKLEDSAMYFCASSPGQYETEAFFGQGTRLTVV.

CDR3 nucleotide sequence: TGTGCCAGCAAGTTGGCAGGGAGAAAGGCTGAAGCTTTCTTT. This translates into CASKLAGRKAEAFF. The V and J genes are TRBV6-1 and TRBJ1-1, with TRBD1 as a possible D gene (5 bases). The germline CDR1 and CDR2 sequences are MNHNS and SASEGT. With 7 bases removed from V and 6 bases from J, the gap between germline ends came to 18 bases. This CDR3 contains 14 residues.

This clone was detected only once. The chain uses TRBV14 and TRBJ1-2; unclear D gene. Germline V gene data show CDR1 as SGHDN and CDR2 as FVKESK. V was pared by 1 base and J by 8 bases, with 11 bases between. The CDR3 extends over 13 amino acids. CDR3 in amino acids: CASSQVRVTGYTF. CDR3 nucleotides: TGTGCCAGCAGCCAAGTTCGGGTAACAGGCTACACCTTC. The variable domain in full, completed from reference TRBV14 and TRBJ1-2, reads EAGVTQFPSHSVIEKGQTVTLRCDPISGHDNLYWYRRVMGKEIKFLLHFVKESKQDESGMPNNRFLAERTGGTYSTLKVQPAELEDSGVYFCASSQVRVTGYTFGSGTRLTVV.

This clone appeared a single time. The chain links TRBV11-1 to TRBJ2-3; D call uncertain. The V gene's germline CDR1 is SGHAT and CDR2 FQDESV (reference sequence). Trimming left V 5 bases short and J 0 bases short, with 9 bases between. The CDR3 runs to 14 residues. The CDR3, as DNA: TGTGCCAGCAGCCAGACTTCTAGCACAGATACGCAGTATTTT. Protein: CASSQTSSTDTQYF.

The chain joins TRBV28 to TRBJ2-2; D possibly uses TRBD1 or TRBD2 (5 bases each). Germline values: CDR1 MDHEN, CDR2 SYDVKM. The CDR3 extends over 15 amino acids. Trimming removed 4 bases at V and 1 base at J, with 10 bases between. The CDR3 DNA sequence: TGTGCCAGCAGTTCCGGGACCAAGAACACCGGGGAGCTGTTTTTT. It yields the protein CASSSGTKNTGELFF.

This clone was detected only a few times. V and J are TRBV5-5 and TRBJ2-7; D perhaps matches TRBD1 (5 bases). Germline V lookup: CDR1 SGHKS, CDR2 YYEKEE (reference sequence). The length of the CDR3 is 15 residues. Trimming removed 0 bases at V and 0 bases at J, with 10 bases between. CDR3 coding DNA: TGTGCCAGCAGCTTGGCCCGGCAGGGCTCCTACGAGCAGTACTTC. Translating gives CASSLARQGSYEQYF.

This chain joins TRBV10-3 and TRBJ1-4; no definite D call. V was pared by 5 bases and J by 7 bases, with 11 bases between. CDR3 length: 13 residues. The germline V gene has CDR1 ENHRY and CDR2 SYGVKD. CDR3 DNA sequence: TGTGCCATCAGTTCCGCGGAGTCTGAAAAACTGTTTTTT. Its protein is CAISSAESEKLFF.

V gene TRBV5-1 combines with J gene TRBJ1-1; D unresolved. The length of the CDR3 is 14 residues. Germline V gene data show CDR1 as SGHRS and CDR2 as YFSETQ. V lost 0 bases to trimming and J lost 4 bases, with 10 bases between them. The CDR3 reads CASSLDPPGTEAFF. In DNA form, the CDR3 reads TGCGCCAGCAGCTTGGATCCGCCAGGCACTGAAGCTTTCTTT. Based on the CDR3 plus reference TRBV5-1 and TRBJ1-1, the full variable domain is KAGVTQTPRYLIKTRGQQVTLSCSPISGHRSVSWYQQTPGQGLQFLFEYFSETQRNKGNFPGRFSGRQFSNSRSEMNVSTLELGDSALYLCASSLDPPGTEAFFGQGTRLTVV.

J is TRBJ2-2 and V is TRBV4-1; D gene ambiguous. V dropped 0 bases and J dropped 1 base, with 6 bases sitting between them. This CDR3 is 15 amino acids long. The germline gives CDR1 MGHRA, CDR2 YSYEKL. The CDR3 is CASSQDPGNTGELFF. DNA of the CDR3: TGCGCCAGCAGCCAAGATCCGGGGAACACCGGGGAGCTGTTTTTT.

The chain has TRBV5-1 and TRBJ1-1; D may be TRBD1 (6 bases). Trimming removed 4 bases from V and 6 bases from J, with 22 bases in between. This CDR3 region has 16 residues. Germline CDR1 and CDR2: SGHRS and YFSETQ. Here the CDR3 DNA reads TGCGCCAGCAGCAAGGACAGTTCAGCCCCCGGGGCTGAAGCTTTCTTT. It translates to CASSKDSSAPGAEAFF.